This TCR beta chain was documented in a study of blood T cell repertoires in COVID-19. Study information: There were acute and convalescent COVID-19 samples, and they came from the United States, Italy and Spain. T cells, B-cell-depleted T cells, or PBMCs provided the cDNA or gDNA that served as material.

Generated by immunoSEQ multiplex PCR, the TCRdb table keeps only in-frame clones and is missing some. This table holds 60,000 to 75,000 clones, about 81% found once. The germline V gene has CDR1 SGHRS and CDR2 YFSETQ. The CDR3 consists of 12 residues. Germline trimming cut 0 bases from V and 12 bases from J; bases unmatched to any gene: 5. Sequenced input: peripheral blood. This TCR was recovered from a human donor in a cohort sampled during active COVID-19. The chain links TRBV5-1 to TRBJ1-1; 7 positions match TRBD1. As DNA, the CDR3 is TGCGCCAGCAGCTTGGGGGACAGTACGACTTTCTTT. It codes for CASSLGDSTTFF.